Sequencing of this TCR beta chain was carried out in a study of T cells in localized non-small cell lung cancer (dated by TCRdb to about 2020). Concerning the study at large: The study analyzed T cell repertoires of hundreds of early-stage NSCLC patients, comparing tumors and uninvolved tumor-adjacent lungs. The cohort comprised around 240 treatment-naïve NSCLC patients with resected, localized lung tumors. The mean age of the NSCLC patients was roughly 63 years, with roughly 120 men and around 100 women.

Remarks on this clone: This receptor's antigen is unknown. Base-call qualities are not available, and no considerably larger clone is one nucleotide away.

What the research found in general, with its limitations: Longer overall survival was associated with higher blood T cell density, whereas shorter survival was associated with higher adjacent-lung clonality. Because multi-region tumor sequencing was not performed, intratumor heterogeneity could not be ruled out. Uninvolved tumor-adjacent lung showed the highest T cell clonality, higher than tumor, which suggests more focused antigenic responses in the uninvolved tumor-adjacent lung. Because of the exploratory design, TCR variables were selected using unadjusted p-values without false-discovery rate correction. A median of around 50 of the top 100 tumor clones turned up in the paired uninvolved adjacent lung, and under 30 of those clones also ranked among the top 100 of that same adjacent lung.

The CDR3 has 12 amino acids, counting the end cysteine and phenylalanine. The CDR3 DNA has 36 bases and is translated from base 1. Via the germline V gene (reference sequence), CDR1 is LNHDA and CDR2 SQIVND. V is cut by 0 bases and J by 4 bases, and the space between the germline ends is 3 bases. The immunoSEQ Assay was used to sequence TCR beta CDR3 regions from DNA. In the paper's pipeline: To compute T cell density, TCR beta template counts were normalized to usable DNA, which was estimated by amplifying housekeeping genes. Richness was estimated with the preseqR package, extrapolating to 400,000 templates for PBMC samples and 120,000 templates for tissue samples. Clonality was calculated as one minus Pielou's evenness. Tissue-enriched TCRs were identified by differential abundance testing using productive amino-acid clonotypes, minimum total count 5 and alpha 0.1. The Jaccard Index and the Morisita Overlap Index were used to quantify repertoire overlap between compartments. GLIPH grouped TCR beta CDR3s together with public tetramer-defined viral CDR3s, and a viral motif had to include at least three viral sequences and also show V-gene enrichment. In TCRdb, the immuneACCESS table is reduced to in-frame sequences with V and J assigned. These tables do not hold every clone; where another copy was compared, an unresolved V gene accounts for under half, and the others remain unexplained. V and J calls and clone size come straight from that table; D and trimming were deduced from the DNA. Across this sample there are fewer than 2,000 clones, with 20% to 25% seen only once. The ten largest clones take up approximately 15% of the sample.

Uninvolved adjacent lung was obtained at least 2 cm from the tumor margin, and the absence of atypia was confirmed by two independent pathologists. At diagnosis, tumor, uninvolved tumor-adjacent lung and peripheral blood were collected and then preserved as a mix of FFPE and fresh-frozen material. The chain joins TRBV19 to TRBJ2-5, with the identity of the D gene unclear. The sequencing here drew on normal lung tissue next to the tumor, taken before any cancer treatment. This TCR was sampled from a man aged 40-75 years with stage II lung adenocarcinoma. The DNA sequence follows: TGTGCCAGTAGTATAGATGGAGAGACCCAGTACTTC. This yields the protein CASSIDGETQYF.